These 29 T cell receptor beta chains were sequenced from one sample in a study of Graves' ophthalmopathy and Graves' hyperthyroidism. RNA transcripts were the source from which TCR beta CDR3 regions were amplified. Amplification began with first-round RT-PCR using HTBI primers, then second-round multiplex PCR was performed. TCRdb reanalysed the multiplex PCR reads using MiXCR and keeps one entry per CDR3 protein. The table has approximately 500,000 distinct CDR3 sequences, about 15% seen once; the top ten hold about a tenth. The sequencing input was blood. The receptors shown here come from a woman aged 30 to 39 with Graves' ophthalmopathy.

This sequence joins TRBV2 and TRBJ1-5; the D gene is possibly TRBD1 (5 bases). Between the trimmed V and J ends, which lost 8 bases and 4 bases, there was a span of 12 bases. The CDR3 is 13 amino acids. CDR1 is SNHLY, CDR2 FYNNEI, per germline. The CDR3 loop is CASLGRLNQPQHF. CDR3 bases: TGTGCCAGCTTGGGACGGCTTAATCAGCCCCAGCATTTT.

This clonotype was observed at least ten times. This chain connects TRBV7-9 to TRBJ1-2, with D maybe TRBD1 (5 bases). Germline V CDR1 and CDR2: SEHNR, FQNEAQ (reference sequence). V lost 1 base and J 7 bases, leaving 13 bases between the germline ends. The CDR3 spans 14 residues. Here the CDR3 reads CASSLEGIIGGYTF. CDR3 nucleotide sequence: TGTGCCAGCAGCTTAGAGGGGATCATCGGTGGCTACACCTTC. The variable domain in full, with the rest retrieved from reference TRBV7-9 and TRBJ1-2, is DTGVSQNPRHKITKRGQNVTFRCDPISEHNRLYWYRQTLGQGPEFLTYFQNEAQLEKSRLLSDRFSAERPKGSFSTLEIQRTEQGDSAMYLCASSLEGIIGGYTFGSGTRLTVV.

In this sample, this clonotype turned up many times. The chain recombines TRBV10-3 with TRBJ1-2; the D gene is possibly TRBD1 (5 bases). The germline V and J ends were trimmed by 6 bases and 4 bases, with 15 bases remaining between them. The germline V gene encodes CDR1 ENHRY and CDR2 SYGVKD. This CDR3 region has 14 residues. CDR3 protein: CAIREPGRGYGYTF. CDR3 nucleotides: TGTGCCATCAGAGAGCCGGGACGGGGCTATGGCTACACCTTC.

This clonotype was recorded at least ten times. CDR3 nucleotide sequence: TGTGCCACCAGTGACCGAGCGGGAACGAACACCGGGGAGCTGTTTTTT. Translating gives CATSDRAGTNTGELFF. This chain links TRBV24-1 with TRBJ2-2, with 7 bases identical to TRBD2. CDR1 KGHDR and CDR2 SFDVKD come from the germline V gene. Trimming took 4 bases from V and 0 from J; bases not matched to a gene: 4. This CDR3 is 16 amino acids long.

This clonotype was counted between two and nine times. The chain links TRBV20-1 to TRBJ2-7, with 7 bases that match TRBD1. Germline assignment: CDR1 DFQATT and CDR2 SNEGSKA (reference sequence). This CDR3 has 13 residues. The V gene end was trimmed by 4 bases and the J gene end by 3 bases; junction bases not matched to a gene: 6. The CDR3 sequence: CSAKQGSLYEQYF. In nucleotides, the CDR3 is TGCAGTGCTAAACAGGGGAGTCTCTACGAGCAGTACTTC.

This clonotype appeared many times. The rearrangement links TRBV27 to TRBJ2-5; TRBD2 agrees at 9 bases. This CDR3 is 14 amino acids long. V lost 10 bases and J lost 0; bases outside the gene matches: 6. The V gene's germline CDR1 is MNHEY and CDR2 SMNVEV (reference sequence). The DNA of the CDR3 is TGTGCCACCAAGCGGGGGGCTAACCAAGAGACCCAGTACTTC. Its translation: CATKRGANQETQYF.

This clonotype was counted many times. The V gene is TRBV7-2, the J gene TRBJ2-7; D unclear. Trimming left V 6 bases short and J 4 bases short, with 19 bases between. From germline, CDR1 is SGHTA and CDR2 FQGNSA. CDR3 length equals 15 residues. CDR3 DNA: TGTGCCAGCAGGGAATCGCTAGTAAAGGAATACGAGCAGTACTTC. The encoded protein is CASRESLVKEYEQYF. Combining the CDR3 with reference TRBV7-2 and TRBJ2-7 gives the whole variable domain GAGVSQSPSNKVTEKGKDVELRCDPISGHTALYWYRQSLGQGLEFLIYFQGNSAPDKSGLPSDRFSAERTGGSVSTLTIQRTQQEDSAVYLCASRESLVKEYEQYFGPGTRLTVT.

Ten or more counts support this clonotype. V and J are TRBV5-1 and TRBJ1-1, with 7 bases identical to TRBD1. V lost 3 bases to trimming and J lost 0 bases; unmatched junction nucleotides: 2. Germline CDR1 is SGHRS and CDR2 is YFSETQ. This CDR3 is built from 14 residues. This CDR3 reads CASSWDRLNTEAFF. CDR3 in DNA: TGCGCCAGCAGCTGGGACAGATTGAACACTGAAGCTTTCTTT.

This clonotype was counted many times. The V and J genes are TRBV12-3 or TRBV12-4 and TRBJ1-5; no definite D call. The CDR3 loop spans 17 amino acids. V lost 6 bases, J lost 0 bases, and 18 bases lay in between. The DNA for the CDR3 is TGTGCCAGCAGCCCAGGAACCCGAGAAGATAGCAATCAGCCCCAGCATTTT. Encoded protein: CASSPGTREDSNQPQHF.

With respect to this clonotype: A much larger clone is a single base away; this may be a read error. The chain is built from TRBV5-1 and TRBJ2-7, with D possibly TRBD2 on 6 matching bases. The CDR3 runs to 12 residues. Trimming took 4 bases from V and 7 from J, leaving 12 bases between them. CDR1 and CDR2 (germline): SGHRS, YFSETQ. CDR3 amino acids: CASSALGLEQYV. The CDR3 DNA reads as TGCGCCAGCAGCGCCTTGGGACTGGAGCAGTACGTC.

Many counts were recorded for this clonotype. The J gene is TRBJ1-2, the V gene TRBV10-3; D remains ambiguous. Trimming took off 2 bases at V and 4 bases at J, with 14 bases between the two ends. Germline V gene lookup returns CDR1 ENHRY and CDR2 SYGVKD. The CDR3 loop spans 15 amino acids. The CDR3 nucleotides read TGTGCCATCAGTGAGGGGAAAAACCCCATCTATGGCTACACCTTC. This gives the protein CAISEGKNPIYGYTF.

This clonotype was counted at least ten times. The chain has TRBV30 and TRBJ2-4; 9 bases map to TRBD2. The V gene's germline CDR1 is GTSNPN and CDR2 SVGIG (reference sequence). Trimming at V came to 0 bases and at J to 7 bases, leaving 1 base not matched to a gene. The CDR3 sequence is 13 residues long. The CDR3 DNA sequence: TGTGCCTGGAGTGTAACTAGCGGGAACATTCAGTACTTC. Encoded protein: CAWSVTSGNIQYF.

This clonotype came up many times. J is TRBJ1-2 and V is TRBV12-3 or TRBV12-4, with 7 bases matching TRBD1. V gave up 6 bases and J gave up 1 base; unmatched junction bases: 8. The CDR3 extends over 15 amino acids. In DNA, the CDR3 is TGTGCCAGCAGCCGATGGGACAGCTTTAACTATGGCTACACCTTC. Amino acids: CASSRWDSFNYGYTF.

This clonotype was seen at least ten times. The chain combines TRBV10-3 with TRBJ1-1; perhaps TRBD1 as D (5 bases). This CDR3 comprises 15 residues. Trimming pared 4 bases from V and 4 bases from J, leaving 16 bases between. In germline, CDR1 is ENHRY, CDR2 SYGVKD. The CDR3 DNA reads TGTGCCATCAGTGGGTCCCAGGGTTTGAGCACTGAAGCTTTCTTT. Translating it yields CAISGSQGLSTEAFF.

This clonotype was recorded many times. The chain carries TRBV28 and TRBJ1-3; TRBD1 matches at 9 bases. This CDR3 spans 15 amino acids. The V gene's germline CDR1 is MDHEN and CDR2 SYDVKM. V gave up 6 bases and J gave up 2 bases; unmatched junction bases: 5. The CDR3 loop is CASRIRQGAGNTIYF. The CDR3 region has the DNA TGTGCCAGCAGAATTCGACAGGGGGCTGGAAACACCATATATTTT.

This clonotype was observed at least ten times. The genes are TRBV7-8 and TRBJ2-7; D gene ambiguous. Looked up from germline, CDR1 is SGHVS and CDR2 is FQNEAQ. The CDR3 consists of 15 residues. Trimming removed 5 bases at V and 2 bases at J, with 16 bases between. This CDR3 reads CASSHSGQKAYEQYF. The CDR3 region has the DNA TGTGCCAGCAGCCATAGTGGGCAAAAAGCCTACGAGCAGTACTTC.

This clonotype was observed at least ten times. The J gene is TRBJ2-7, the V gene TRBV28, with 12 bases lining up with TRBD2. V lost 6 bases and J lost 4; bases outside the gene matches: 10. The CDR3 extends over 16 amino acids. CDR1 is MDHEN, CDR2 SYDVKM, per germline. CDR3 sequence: CASRGLAGPFMYEQYF. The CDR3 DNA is TGTGCCAGCAGGGGACTAGCGGGCCCTTTTATGTACGAGCAGTACTTC.

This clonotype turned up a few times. As DNA, the CDR3 is TGTGCCAGCAGCGACCGGGACAGGATGAACATTCAGTACTTC. Protein: CASSDRDRMNIQYF. The V gene is TRBV6-1, the J gene TRBJ2-4, with 8 positions matching TRBD1. Germline CDR1 and CDR2: MNHNS and SASEGT. The CDR3 is 14 amino acids. J was trimmed by 7 bases and V by 6 bases; bases with no gene match: 8.

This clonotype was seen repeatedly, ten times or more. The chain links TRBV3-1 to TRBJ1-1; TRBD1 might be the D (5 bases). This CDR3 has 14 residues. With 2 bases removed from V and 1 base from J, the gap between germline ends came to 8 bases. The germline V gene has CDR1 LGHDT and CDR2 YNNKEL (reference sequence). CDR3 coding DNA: TGTGCCAGCAGCCAAATAGACAGGAACACTGAAGCTTTCTTT. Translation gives CASSQIDRNTEAFF.

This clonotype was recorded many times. CDR3 in DNA: TGCGCCAGCAGCTTTCGACAGGGGGATACTGAAGCTTTCTTT. The encoded protein is CASSFRQGDTEAFF. The chain links TRBV5-1 to TRBJ1-1; 9 nucleotides align to TRBD1. The V gene end was trimmed by 2 bases and the J gene end by 5 bases; junction bases not matched to a gene: 4. Germline CDR1 SGHRS, CDR2 YFSETQ. This CDR3 has 14 amino acids.

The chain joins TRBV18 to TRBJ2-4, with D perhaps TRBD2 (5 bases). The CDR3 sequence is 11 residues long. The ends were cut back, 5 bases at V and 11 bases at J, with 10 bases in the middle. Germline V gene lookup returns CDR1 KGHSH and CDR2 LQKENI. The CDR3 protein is CASSEGAFQYF. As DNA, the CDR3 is TGTGCCAGCTCAGAGGGCGCGTTTCAGTACTTC.

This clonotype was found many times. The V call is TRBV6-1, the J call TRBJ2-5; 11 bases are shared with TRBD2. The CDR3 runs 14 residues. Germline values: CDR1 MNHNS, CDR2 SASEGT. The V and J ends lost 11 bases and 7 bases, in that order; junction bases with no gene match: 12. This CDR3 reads CAVSGTSGLGTQYF. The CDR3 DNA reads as TGTGCCGTCTCCGGGACTAGCGGCTTGGGGACCCAGTACTTC.

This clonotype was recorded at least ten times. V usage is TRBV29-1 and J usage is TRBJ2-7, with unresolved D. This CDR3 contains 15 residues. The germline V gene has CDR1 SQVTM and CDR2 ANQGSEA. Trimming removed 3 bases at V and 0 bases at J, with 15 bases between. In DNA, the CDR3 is TGCAGCGTTGACGTTTACACCTTAAGCTCCTACGAGCAGTACTTC. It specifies CSVDVYTLSSYEQYF.

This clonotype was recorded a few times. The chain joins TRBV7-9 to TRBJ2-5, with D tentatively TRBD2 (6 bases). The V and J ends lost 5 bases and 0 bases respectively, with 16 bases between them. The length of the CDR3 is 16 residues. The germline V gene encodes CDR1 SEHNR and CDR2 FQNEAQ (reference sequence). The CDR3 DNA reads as TGTGCCAGCAGCCGAGCCGGGACTTCAAACCAAGAGACCCAGTACTTC. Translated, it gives CASSRAGTSNQETQYF.

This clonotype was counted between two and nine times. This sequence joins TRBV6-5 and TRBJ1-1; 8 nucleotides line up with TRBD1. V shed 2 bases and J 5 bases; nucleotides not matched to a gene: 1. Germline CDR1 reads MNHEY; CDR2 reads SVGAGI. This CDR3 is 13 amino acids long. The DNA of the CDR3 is TGTGCCAGCAGTTACGGGACAGGTACTGAAGCTTTCTTT. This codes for CASSYGTGTEAFF.

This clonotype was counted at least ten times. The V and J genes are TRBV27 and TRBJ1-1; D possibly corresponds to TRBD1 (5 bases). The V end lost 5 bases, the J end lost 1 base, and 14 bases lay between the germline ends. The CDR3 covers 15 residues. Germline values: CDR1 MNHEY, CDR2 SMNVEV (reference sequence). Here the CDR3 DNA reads TGTGCCAGCAGTCCCAGATTTACAGGGAACACTGAAGCTTTCTTT. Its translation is CASSPRFTGNTEAFF.

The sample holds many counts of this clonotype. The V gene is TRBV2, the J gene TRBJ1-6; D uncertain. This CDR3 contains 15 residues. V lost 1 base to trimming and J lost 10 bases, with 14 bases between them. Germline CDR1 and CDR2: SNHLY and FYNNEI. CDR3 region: CASSEDRGRDSPLHF. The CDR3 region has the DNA TGTGCCAGCAGTGAAGACCGGGGTAGAGACTCACCCCTCCACTTT.

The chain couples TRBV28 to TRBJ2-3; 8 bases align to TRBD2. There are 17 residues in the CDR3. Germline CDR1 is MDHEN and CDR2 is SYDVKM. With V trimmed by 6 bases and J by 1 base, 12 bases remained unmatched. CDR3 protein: CASSPPSGREGTDTQYF. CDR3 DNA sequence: TGTGCCAGCAGCCCGCCTTCTGGGCGGGAGGGCACAGATACGCAGTATTTT. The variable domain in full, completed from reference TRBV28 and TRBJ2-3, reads DVKVTQSSRYLVKRTGEKVFLECVQDMDHENMFWYRQDPGLGLRLIYFSYDVKMKEKGDIPEGYSVSREKKERFSLILESASTNQTSMYLCASSPPSGREGTDTQYFGPGTRLTVL.

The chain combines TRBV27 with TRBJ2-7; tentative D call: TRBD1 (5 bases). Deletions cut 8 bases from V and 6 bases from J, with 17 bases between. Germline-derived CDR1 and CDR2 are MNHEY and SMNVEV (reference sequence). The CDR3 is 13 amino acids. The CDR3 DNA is TGTGCCAGCTGTTATGACAGAGTCGGCGAGCAGTACTTC. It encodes CASCYDRVGEQYF.